This T cell receptor beta chain was captured in a study of control samples from healthy donors and cancer patients. This CDR3 comprises 14 residues. CDR1 is MNHEY and CDR2 is SVGAGI in the germline V gene. V lost 6 bases to trimming and J lost 3 bases, with 15 bases between them. Generated by immunoSEQ multiplex PCR, the TCRdb table keeps only in-frame clones and is missing some. The table has about 130,000 clones, approximately 90% seen once. The V and J genes are TRBV6-5 and TRBJ2-7; tentatively, D is TRBD2 (6 bases). This TCR was recovered from a man in his fifties in good health. The specimen sequenced was blood. CDR3 sequence reads: CASRPGRGGYEQYF. CDR3 in DNA: TGTGCCAGCAGGCCTGGACGGGGAGGCTACGAGCAGTACTTC.